Sequencing of this T cell receptor beta chain was carried out in a study of T cells in Graves' hyperthyroidism and ophthalmopathy (dated by TCRdb to between 2018 and 2021). Describing the broader study: Peripheral blood was collected at initial diagnosis, before any treatment. The study also compared thyroid tissue and blood T-cell repertoires from roughly six Graves' hyperthyroidism patients. Prospective prediction of ophthalmopathy was tested in an independent validation cohort consisting of fewer than 20 hyperthyroidism patients and approximately 16 patients who later progressed to ophthalmopathy. After sampling, hyperthyroidism patients received methimazole starting at 30 mg daily, and ophthalmopathy patients received high-dose intravenous methylprednisolone. A discovery cohort of roughly 96 patients, roughly 45 with Graves' ophthalmopathy and approximately 60 with stable Graves' hyperthyroidism, was used to find distinguishing TCR V-J signatures. The paper describes TCR Vbeta CDR3 sequencing of around 130 peripheral blood samples, made up of some 42 ophthalmopathy patients, some 80 hyperthyroidism patients and 17 progressor patients. The roughly 100 discovery patients were divided at random into training and test sets in a 7:3 ratio.

This clonotype appeared many times. The antigen it recognizes is unknown. Base quality data are lacking; no much larger clone is found one base away. The TCR beta CDR3 regions were amplified from the RNA transcripts. A first-round RT-PCR of the TCR CDR3 used the HTBI primer set with the Qiagen OneStep RT-PCR kit. Libraries were constructed in a second round of multiplex PCR, after which size selection and purification were performed. The libraries were sequenced on an Illumina HiSeq2000 using paired-end 100 bp reads. Turning to the authors' computational methods: SOAPnuke was used to process the raw data, with reads discarded if the reads contained adapters or uncalled bases, had a mean Phred below 15, or lacked an exact constant-primer or identifier match. COPE v1.2.5 was used to merge the high-quality paired reads, and each unique nucleotide sequence was defined as a clonotype. MiTCR v1.1 was used to align the clonotypes against IMGT TRBV, TRBD and TRBJ reference segments. The analysis included only V-J combinations with a frequency above 0.0001, which together covered approximately 99% of the repertoires. A TCS score was defined as the ratio between F50 (clonal expansion) and ExV (chaos), using BLOSUM62-based TCRdist between CDR3 peptides within each V-J. Welch's t-statistics and random forest reduced several hundred V-J features to 13, which were used in a naive Bayes classifier (R e1071). Using fastp at Q25 and MiXCR, TCRdb reprocessed the public reads and kept productive beta chains. Records with the same CDR3 protein are collapsed into one entry carrying the most frequent genes and DNA. In this record, the V and J calls reflect TCRdb's handling and not the investigators' own analysis. The sample has about 350,000 distinct CDR3 sequences on record, 15% to 20% of them singletons. The top ten hold around a sixth of the sample.

Moderately to severely active disease, a Clinical Activity Score of at least 3, a NOSPECS grade of at least 4, and a duration under 3 months were present in ophthalmopathy patients. Exclusion was applied to patients with uncontrolled infections, other autoimmune diseases, pregnancy or lactation. Diagnoses were based on clinical symptoms, serum thyroxine and TRAb, thyroid ultrasound and orbital computed tomography. Ficoll-Paque density gradient centrifugation was used to isolate PBMCs from approximately 10 ml of fresh peripheral blood. Trizol reagent was used to extract total RNA, and RNA quality was then checked on an Agilent 2100 Bioanalyzer. Summary of the overall study and its limitations: In validation, the model predicted progression to ophthalmopathy a median of roughly 6.2 months before onset, with approximately 71% sensitivity and nearly 75% specificity. A 13 V-J signature model separated ophthalmopathy from stable hyperthyroidism, with around 88% sensitivity and just under 84% specificity in cross-validation and 80%/75% in testing. Most expanded thyroid clonotypes (frequency above 0.001) were also detected in blood, a finding suggesting that blood repertoires may reflect thyroid immune responses. No statistical method was used to set the sample size in advance, and investigators knew the group allocation.

This sequence was found in a woman in her thirties or forties with Graves' ophthalmopathy. Sequencing was carried out using blood.

In nucleotide form, the sequence is TGCAGTGCTAGAGGGACAGGGAGCTCCTACGAGCAGTACTTC. Translated, it gives CSARGTGSSYEQYF. The sequence joins TRBV20-1 to TRBJ2-7; 8 junctional bases match TRBD1. V is pruned by 1 base and J by 0 bases, leaving 2 bases of the junction without a gene match. Spanning cysteine to phenylalanine, the CDR3 consists of 14 amino acids. The only DNA kept is the CDR3, 42 bases in frame from the first base. Sequences DFQATT (CDR1) and SNEGSKA (CDR2) are obtained from the germline V gene (reference sequence).